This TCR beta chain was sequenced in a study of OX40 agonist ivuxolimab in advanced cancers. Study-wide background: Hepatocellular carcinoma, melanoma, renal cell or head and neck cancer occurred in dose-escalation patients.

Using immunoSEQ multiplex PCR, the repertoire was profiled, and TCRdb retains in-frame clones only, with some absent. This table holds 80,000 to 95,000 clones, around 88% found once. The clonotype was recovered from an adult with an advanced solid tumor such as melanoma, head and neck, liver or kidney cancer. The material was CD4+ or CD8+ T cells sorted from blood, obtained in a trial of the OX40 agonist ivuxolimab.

This CDR3 reads CASSTQAGAGTGELFF. The DNA of the CDR3 is TGTGCCAGTAGTACCCAAGCGGGGGCGGGAACCGGGGAGCTGTTTTTT. The chain employs TRBV19 and TRBJ2-2, with 8 nucleotides matching TRBD2. CDR3 size: 16 residues. J was trimmed by 5 bases and V by 4 bases; bases with no gene match: 9. Germline V gene sequence: CDR1 LNHDA, CDR2 SQIVND (reference sequence).